This TCR beta chain is drawn from a study of T cell responses to AZD1222 COVID-19 vaccine. Profiled with immunoSEQ multiplex PCR; TCRdb holds only in-frame clones, not every one. The sample has around 120,000 clones, approximately 83% seen once; the top ten hold roughly 3.7%. V lost 4 bases, J lost 7 bases, and 11 bases lay in between. The CDR3 is 13 amino acids. The chain carries TRBV12-3 or TRBV12-4 and TRBJ1-5; possibly TRBD1 for D (5 bases). The TCR was taken from an adult in good health. The sample consisted of peripheral blood, taken on day 0 of MenACWY control vaccination. The CDR3 DNA is TGTGCCAGCAGTTCTCAGGGTGAGCAGCCCCAGCATTTT. Amino acid sequence: CASSSQGEQPQHF.